This entry describes one TCR beta chain. No antigen is known for it. No base qualities exist here, and no much larger clone lies one base off it. These data come from a study of PD-1 blockade in mismatch repair-deficient tumors (dated by TCRdb to the late 2010s). The study in broad terms: Between September 2013 and 2016, the trial enrolled 65 to 95 consecutive patients with about a dozen types of mismatch repair-deficient cancer, all of whom had received prior treatment and were progressing. Tumor-associated T cell clones were tracked in the peripheral blood of patients responding to PD-1 blockade by deep sequencing of TCR CDR3 regions. General findings and caveats noted by the study authors: Clones residing in the tumor, which were often undetectable in blood before treatment, expanded quickly after pembrolizumab and then contracted, generally before radiologic responses.

For each enrolled patient, mismatch repair deficiency was established using either polymerase chain reaction or immunohistochemistry. TCR sequencing was carried out for three patients who responded to pembrolizumab therapy. Pembrolizumab PD-1 blockade was prospectively tested in advanced mismatch repair-deficient cancers, regardless of tissue of origin, in the phase II trial. Peripheral blood T cell samples were collected serially, before PD-1 blockade began and at several time points afterward. The timing of each blood sample was reported as weeks after the first dose of pembrolizumab. The method was the immunoSEQ multiplex PCR assay. This is the immuneACCESS table as TCRdb keeps it, with only in-frame sequences that have V and J called. A part of the clones is gone; compared with another copy, unresolved V genes explain less than half, and the rest is unexplained. The sample profile shows 120,000 or so clones; 88% of them were found once. Approximately 12% of the sample belongs to the ten largest clones.

The V end loses 2 bases and the J end loses 4 bases, and a stretch of 7 bases separates them. From a lookup of the germline V gene, CDR1 and CDR2 are SGHDT and YYEEEE. The CDR3 has 13 amino acids, counting the end cysteine and phenylalanine. Only the CDR3 part of the read is kept: 39 bases, read in frame from the first base. This chain joins TRBV5-6 to TRBJ2-1; no D gene call is confident. Source: peripheral blood, taken just under 74 weeks after starting pembrolizumab. The source of this sequence is an adult with mismatch repair-deficient cancer. The CDR3 in this case is CASSFYYYNEQFF. The bases read TGTGCCAGCAGCTTCTATTATTACAATGAGCAGTTCTTC.